This TCR beta chain comes out of a study of PD-1 blockade in classical Hodgkin lymphoma. Profiling relied on immunoSEQ multiplex PCR, and the TCRdb table lists in-frame clones only, not all of them. The sample records about 28,000 clones, just over 90% being singletons. Time point here: newly diagnosed, previously untreated cHL patient sample. It was PBMCs in newly diagnosed, untreated classical Hodgkin lymphoma that served as comparison. The CDR3 consists of 15 residues. CDR1 SGDLS and CDR2 YYNGEE come from the germline V gene. The germline V and J ends were trimmed by 2 bases and 0 bases, with 9 bases remaining between them.

Sequenced material: peripheral blood mononuclear cells (PBMCs). The receptor was derived from a human donor with classical Hodgkin lymphoma. V usage is TRBV9 and J usage is TRBJ1-3, with D possibly TRBD1 on 5 matching bases. CDR3 in amino acids: CASSVSGGSGNTIYF. In nucleotides, the CDR3 is TGTGCCAGCAGCGTCTCCGGGGGCTCTGGAAACACCATATATTTT.